This entry lists 17 T cell receptor beta chains sequenced from one sample in a study of CD8 T cells in ankylosing spondylitis. The study, taken as a whole, reports: The study identified a TCR beta motif of seven or eight highly homologous variants that appeared characteristic of ankylosing spondylitis blood.

Which antigens these TCRs recognize remains unknown. TCRdb passed the 5' RACE reads through MiXCR, listing each CDR3 protein once. Of fewer than 650,000 distinct CDR3 sequences in the sample, approximately 12% were seen once. Sequenced input: blood, either unsorted or a sorted T cell fraction (not recorded which). All receptors come from a male donor with ankylosing spondylitis.

V usage is TRBV21-1 and J usage is TRBJ1-5. TRBV21-1 is classified as a pseudogene. CDR3 length: 16 amino acids. For the CDR3, the DNA is TGTGCCAGCAGCCCCCCTCCCGCCCCAAGGGGTCAGCCCCAGCATTTT. This sequence encodes CASSPPPAPRGQPQHF.

This chain links TRBV7-9 with TRBJ2-7; D ambiguous. CDR1 is SEHNR and CDR2 is FQNEAQ in the germline V gene (reference sequence). CDR3 length: 14 amino acids. Trimming stripped 3 bases from V and 2 bases from J, with 11 bases between. The DNA of the CDR3 is TGTGCCAGCAGCTTGGGCCATTTCCCCTACGAGCAGTACTTC. Translated: CASSLGHFPYEQYF. The full variable domain, in which reference TRBV7-9 and TRBJ2-7 provide the parts outside the CDR3, is DTGVSQNPRHKITKRGQNVTFRCDPISEHNRLYWYRQTLGQGPEFLTYFQNEAQLEKSRLLSDRFSAERPKGSFSTLEIQRTEQGDSAMYLCASSLGHFPYEQYFGPGTRLTVT.

V gene TRBV7-6 combines with J gene TRBJ2-1, with D possibly being TRBD1 or TRBD2 (5 bases each). The length of the CDR3 is 14 residues. Trimming shortened V by 5 bases and J by 5 bases, and 13 bases separated the two germline ends. Germline loops: CDR1 SGHVS, CDR2 FNYEAQ. This chain's CDR3 is CASSTGPINNEQFF. The CDR3 DNA reads TGTGCCAGCAGCACGGGACCGATTAACAATGAGCAGTTCTTC.

Ten or more counts support this clonotype. V is TRBV20-1 and J is TRBJ2-3; 9 bases align to TRBD2. The trim removed 6 bases at V and 1 base at J, leaving 8 bases unmatched. This CDR3 is built from 15 residues. CDR1 and CDR2 from the germline V gene are DFQATT and SNEGSKA (reference sequence). CDR3 sequence reads: CSATARTSGTDTQYF. The CDR3 coding sequence is TGCAGTGCAACAGCCCGGACTAGCGGCACAGATACGCAGTATTTT.

The genes are TRBV7-2 and TRBJ2-7, with a tentative D call TRBD1 (5 bases). Deletions cut 1 base from V and 0 bases from J, with 13 bases between. The CDR3 covers 16 residues. From germline, CDR1 is SGHTA and CDR2 FQGNSA. The CDR3 DNA sequence: TGTGCCAGCAGCTTAGTGACAAGGGGTAGCTCCTACGAGCAGTACGTC. Translating gives CASSLVTRGSSYEQYV.

The V and J genes are TRBV5-1 and TRBJ1-4, with D unclear. There are 15 residues in the CDR3. Germline assignment: CDR1 SGHRS and CDR2 YFSETQ. V was pared by 3 bases and J by 7 bases, with 16 bases between. The CDR3 bases are TGCGCCAGCAGCTCCGTAGTGGGTCGGAGTGAAAAACTGTTTTTT. Amino acids: CASSSVVGRSEKLFF.

In this sample, this clonotype turned up many times. The chain links TRBV13 to TRBJ1-3; D ambiguous. V lost 5 bases and J lost 0, with 14 bases in between. This CDR3 has 16 amino acids. Germline CDR1 reads PRHDT; CDR2 reads FYEKMQ (reference sequence). CDR3 coding DNA: TGTGCCAGCAGCCAGTGGACGCTTTCCTCTGGAAACACCATATATTTT. It specifies CASSQWTLSSGNTIYF.

This clonotype turned up a few times. The J gene is TRBJ2-1, the V gene TRBV5-1, with D possibly matching TRBD1 (5 bases). Between the trimmed V and J ends, which lost 7 bases and 0 bases, there was a span of 8 bases. CDR3 length equals 13 residues. Germline V gene lookup returns CDR1 SGHRS and CDR2 YFSETQ. The CDR3 loop is CASRQSSYNEQFF. CDR3 in DNA: TGCGCCAGCCGACAGAGCTCCTACAATGAGCAGTTCTTC.

The chain recombines TRBV28 with TRBJ2-7, with a possible D match to TRBD1 (6 bases). The CDR3 has 11 amino acids. V was clipped by 8 bases and J by 2 bases, with 7 bases between them. The germline V gene has CDR1 MDHEN and CDR2 SYDVKM. The CDR3 DNA follows: TGTGCCAGCGCAGGGGCCTACGAGCAGTACGTC. It specifies CASAGAYEQYV.

This clonotype was seen at least ten times. The chain employs TRBV29-1 and TRBJ2-3, with 7 nucleotides matching TRBD2. This CDR3 spans 14 amino acids. J was trimmed by 4 bases and V by 4 bases; bases with no gene match: 8. The V gene's germline CDR1 is SQVTM and CDR2 ANQGSEA. CDR3 DNA: TGCAGCGTTGCGACTAGCTTCGGGGCAGATACGCAGTATTTT. Its protein product is CSVATSFGADTQYF.

This clonotype was counted between two and nine times. The chain joins TRBV18 to TRBJ2-1; D not resolved. Germline loops: CDR1 KGHSH, CDR2 LQKENI. The V end was cut by 0 bases, the J end by 7 bases, with 10 bases between. This CDR3 region has 14 residues. The CDR3 is CASSPPSSRNEQFF. In DNA, the CDR3 is TGTGCCAGCTCACCACCGTCCAGTAGGAATGAGCAGTTCTTC. Combining the CDR3 with reference TRBV18 and TRBJ2-1 gives the whole variable domain NAGVMQNPRHLVRRRGQEARLRCSPMKGHSHVYWYRQLPEEGLKFMVYLQKENIIDESGMPKERFSAEFPKEGPSILRIQQVVRGDSAAYFCASSPPSSRNEQFFGPGTRLTVL.

The V and J genes are TRBV20-1 and TRBJ2-1; D possibly corresponds to TRBD2 (5 bases). V lost 0 bases, J lost 7 bases, and 13 bases lay in between. This CDR3 is 14 amino acids long. Germline values: CDR1 DFQATT, CDR2 SNEGSKA (reference sequence). CDR3 region: CSARERTGQNEQFF. For the CDR3, the DNA is TGCAGTGCTAGAGAGAGGACTGGTCAAAATGAGCAGTTCTTC.

The chain is built from TRBV7-2 and TRBJ2-1; D not resolved. V was clipped by 2 bases and J by 1 base, with 9 bases between them. Germline lookup yields CDR1 SGHTA and CDR2 FQGNSA. The CDR3 has 15 residues. The CDR3 is CASSLFVSSYNEQFF. CDR3 sequence (DNA): TGTGCCAGCAGCTTATTCGTGTCGTCCTACAATGAGCAGTTCTTC.

Worth noting for this clonotype: Possible read error: a much larger clone is one base away. This chain connects TRBV5-1 to TRBJ2-3; maybe TRBD2 (6 bases). CDR1 is SGHRS, CDR2 YFSETQ, per germline. The CDR3 has 15 amino acids. V was cut by 3 bases and J by 9 bases, with 20 bases left in between. The CDR3 reads CASSWDRDSLETQYF. For the CDR3, the DNA is TGCGCCAGCAGCTGGGACCGGGACTCCCTCGAAACGCAGTATTTT. The full variable domain, in which reference TRBV5-1 and TRBJ2-3 provide the parts outside the CDR3, is KAGVTQTPRYLIKTRGQQVTLSCSPISGHRSVSWYQQTPGQGLQFLFEYFSETQRNKGNFPGRFSGRQFSNSRSEMNVSTLELGDSALYLCASSWDRDSLETQYFGPGTRLTVL.

The genes are TRBV29-1 and TRBJ1-1; TRBD1 matches at 9 bases. Trimming at V came to 5 bases and at J to 3 bases, leaving 10 bases not matched to a gene. This CDR3 comprises 15 residues. Germline V gives CDR1 SQVTM, CDR2 ANQGSEA. CDR3 region: CSVYRGLGRDTEAFF. The CDR3 DNA is TGCAGCGTTTACAGGGGGCTCGGTAGGGACACTGAAGCTTTCTTT.

This clonotype has just a few counts. This rearrangement joins TRBV11-3 to TRBJ2-7, with 8 nucleotides matching TRBD2. Germline V lookup: CDR1 SGHNT, CDR2 YENEEA. J lost 5 bases, V lost 5 bases, and 11 bases had no gene match. CDR3 length: 15 amino acids. The CDR3 reads CASSRTAAGAHEQYV. The CDR3 DNA is TGTGCCAGCAGCCGTACGGCAGCGGGAGCCCACGAGCAGTACGTC.

This rearrangement joins TRBV6-1 to TRBJ1-1; D uncertain. V dropped 4 bases and J dropped 3 bases, with 15 bases sitting between them. The CDR3 contains 15 residues. CDR1 is MNHNS, CDR2 SASEGT, per germline. Here the CDR3 DNA reads TGTGCCAGCAGTGTATTCTCGGGTGGGGACACTGAAGCTTTCTTT. Translating it yields CASSVFSGGDTEAFF.